The subject of this entry is one T cell receptor beta chain. Its binding antigen is unknown. No much larger clone exists at a distance of one base, and base qualities are not known. High-throughput TCRbeta CDR3 sequencing of frozen genomic DNA was performed by immunoSEQ, including PCR amplification, mapping, bias correction and internal controls. In the original analysis: Productive rearrangements were retained, and unique TCRbeta sequences were defined by the CDR3 nucleotide sequence together with the V and J gene. For a sequence to be called donor-reactive, it needed a frequency of at least 0.01% and at least 5-fold expansion in CFSE-low cells compared with unstimulated pre-transplant cells. Minimum frequency thresholds were set for each subject based on the unstimulated sample with the lowest template count, ensuring at least 90% detection power. Repertoire turnover was measured by Jensen-Shannon divergence between the top 1000 TCRbeta sequences post- and pre-transplant. Two-sided Fisher's exact tests were used to test for changes in how often donor-reactive sequences were detected. TCRdb re-hosts the immuneACCESS table, in-frame sequences only. Its copies lack some clones; in the studies checked, an unresolved V gene accounts for under half of them, and the cause for the rest is not known. V and J calls and clone size follow that table, whereas D and trimming were derived from the DNA. This sample comprises some 23,000 clones, around two thirds of them detected only once. The top ten clonotypes cover about 2.8% of the sample.

Per the publication, the time point label means: pre-transplant. Thawed unstimulated PBMCs were stained for CD3, CD4 and CD8 and FACS-sorted into CD3+CD4+ and CD3+CD8+ populations. All 8 studied subjects were randomized to immunosuppression withdrawal. The Qiagen DNeasy Blood and Tissue Kit was used for genomic DNA isolation. The data were obtained in a study of T cell clones after liver transplantation (dated by TCRdb to the late 2010s). For context, the study as a whole: ITN030ST, the source of the samples, was a randomized trial that attempted immunosuppression withdrawal within 2 years of liver transplantation. Donor-reactive T cell clones were identified using TCRbeta sequencing after a pre-transplant mixed lymphocyte reaction and were then followed in post-transplant blood. Third party-reactive TCRbeta sequences from pre-transplant MLRs were also identified as an antigen-independent comparator for donor-reactive sequences. Of the eight recipients, three were HCV-positive, while the remaining recipients had been transplanted for non-autoimmune, non-viral indications. Subjects received no induction therapy and standard immunosuppression until randomization at 12-24 months post-transplant. Tolerance was defined as complete immunosuppression withdrawal for at least one year with no rise in liver enzymes beyond twice the upper limit of normal. Blood samples were collected pre-transplant, pre-randomization before withdrawal, and post-randomization after either complete withdrawal or failed withdrawal. A cohort of 8 liver transplant recipients was studied, of whom 3 were classified as tolerant and 5 as non-tolerant.

CDR1 and CDR2 are read off the germline V gene (reference sequence) as GTSNPN and SVGIG. Its CDR3 holds 13 amino acids, cysteine through phenylalanine. Of all the DNA, just the CDR3 is kept, 39 bases in frame from base 1. V is cut by 1 base and J by 8 bases, and the space between the germline ends is 11 bases. Study-wide conclusions, independent of this receptor: Since no allograft tissue specimens were available, donor-reactive T cells may have migrated into the graft instead of being deleted. Low numbers of available donor cells limited the measurable donor-reactive repertoire in a couple of subjects. Conclusions were preliminary, limited by small, heterogeneous patient numbers and non-standardized post-transplant time points. When repertoire turnover was taken into account, detection of donor-reactive sequences was significantly reduced in 7 of 8 subjects for CD4 and in 8 of 8 subjects for CD8. The decline in donor-reactive sequences exceeded the decline in third party-reactive sequences, suggesting partial antigen-specific deletion that was unrelated to withdrawal success. In most of the 8 subjects, regardless of tolerance or HCV status, circulating donor-reactive CD4 TCRbeta sequences dropped significantly post-transplant.

This receptor was obtained from a human donor who received a liver transplant. The rearranged segments are TRBV30 and TRBJ1-4, with no D gene named confidently. Sample: CD4+ T cells from blood, taken before liver transplant. Here is the DNA: TGTGCCTGGAGTGGGCTAGCAACGGAAAAACTGTTTTTT. This gives the protein CAWSGLATEKLFF.